This T cell receptor beta chain appears in the sequencing data of a study of CD8+ T cells in alopecia areata. Study overall: Using the percentage of affected scalp area, treated patients' severity was scored. Study-level findings and limits: Across lesional scalp, and particularly alopecia totalis/universalis, clonality surpassed that of normal scalp. There were also resident alphabeta T cells of normal skin sequenced in scalp samples.

There are 13 residues in the CDR3. Between the trimmed V and J ends, which lost 1 base and 2 bases, there was a span of 5 bases. The germline V gene encodes CDR1 SGHTA and CDR2 FQGNSA. Regarding treatment: oral pan-JAK inhibitor, 5-10 mg twice daily. Peripheral blood samples and lesional scalp punch biopsies were obtained from alopecia areata patients. Investigators isolated RNA and reverse transcribed it into cDNA to act as the sequencing template. The assay was immunoSEQ multiplex PCR, and TCRdb's table has in-frame clones only and misses some. The repertoire holds 150,000 to 200,000 clones, around three fifths seen once, with over 1% in the top ten. With respect to this clone: The antigen remains unidentified.

The sequencing used CD4+ T cells sorted from blood, collected at week 24, from a patient treated with tofacitinib. The TCR originated in a human donor with alopecia areata. The chain carries TRBV7-2 and TRBJ1-2, with no clear D. This chain's CDR3 is CASSLGENYGYTF. The CDR3 DNA is TGTGCCAGCAGCTTAGGGGAAAACTATGGCTACACCTTC.